Following are 17 T cell receptor beta chains from one sample sequenced in a study of control samples from healthy donors and cancer patients. Only in-frame clones appear in the TCRdb table, and some are missing; sequencing was by immunoSEQ multiplex PCR. Of roughly 76,000 clones detected, 85% to 95% appear once; the ten largest clones hold less than 6%. The sequenced sample consisted of blood. The receptors here all came from a woman aged 18-29 years in good health.

The V and J genes are TRBV5-4 and TRBJ2-3, with D unresolved. Germline CDR1 is SGHNT and CDR2 is YYREEE (reference sequence). The CDR3 has 13 residues. Trimming removed 6 bases from V and 1 base from J, with 9 bases in between. The CDR3 sequence is CASTTYGTDTQYF. The DNA for the CDR3 is TGTGCCAGCACGACGTATGGCACAGATACGCAGTATTTT.

The chain is built from TRBV9 and TRBJ1-3, with a weak D call TRBD1 (6 bases). Germline V CDR1 and CDR2: SGDLS, YYNGEE. This CDR3 is 15 amino acids long. Trimming took 5 bases from V and 4 from J, leaving 16 bases between them. In nucleotides, the CDR3 is TGTGCCAGCAGGGTGGCGGGGGCGGGAGGAAACACCATATATTTT. Translating it yields CASRVAGAGGNTIYF.

Only a few counts were recorded for this clone. The CDR3 here is CASSYSLAGSGNTIYF. The CDR3 DNA sequence: TGTGCCAGCAGTTACAGTTTGGCGGGCTCTGGAAACACCATATATTTT. J is TRBJ1-3 and V is TRBV6-5; D remains unclear. This CDR3 has 16 amino acids. Germline V gene sequence: CDR1 MNHEY, CDR2 SVGAGI. Trimming stripped 2 bases from V and 0 bases from J, with 11 bases between.

In its sample, this clone was seen a few times. CDR3 protein: CASSLIPSGTLGTEAFF. The DNA for the CDR3 is TGCGCCAGCAGCTTGATTCCGTCGGGTACGTTAGGCACTGAAGCTTTCTTT. V and J are TRBV5-1 and TRBJ1-1; D is undetermined. CDR1 is SGHRS and CDR2 is YFSETQ in the germline V gene. The CDR3 runs to 17 residues. V was cut by 1 base and J by 4 bases, with 20 bases left in between.

V and J are TRBV5-1 and TRBJ1-6; 7 positions match TRBD1. V lost 3 bases to trimming and J lost 7 bases; unmatched junction nucleotides: 4. This CDR3 is built from 14 residues. CDR1 SGHRS and CDR2 YFSETQ come from the germline V gene. CDR3: CASSSTGVNSPLHF. CDR3 nucleotide sequence: TGCGCCAGCAGCTCTACAGGGGTGAATTCACCCCTCCACTTT.

The chain couples TRBV5-1 to TRBJ2-1; TRBD1 agrees at 8 bases. CDR1 is SGHRS and CDR2 is YFSETQ in the germline V gene. The CDR3 extends over 14 amino acids. V trimming: 5 bases; J trimming: 2 bases; junction bases outside the gene matches: 3. This chain's CDR3 is CASRTGDAYNEQFF. The CDR3 DNA reads as TGCGCCAGCAGGACAGGGGACGCCTACAATGAGCAGTTCTTC.

V is TRBV19 and J is TRBJ1-1, with D possibly being TRBD1 (6 bases). In germline, CDR1 is LNHDA, CDR2 SQIVND (reference sequence). V lost 3 bases and J lost 5, with 16 bases in between. The CDR3 contains 15 residues. The CDR3 here is CASSIFVAGVTEAFF. The CDR3 bases are TGTGCCAGTAGTATCTTTGTCGCAGGGGTTACTGAAGCTTTCTTT.

The chain uses TRBV24-1 and TRBJ1-3; tentative D call: TRBD1 (6 bases). Germline CDR1 reads KGHDR; CDR2 reads SFDVKD. This CDR3 contains 19 residues. V lost 3 bases, J lost 0 bases, and 20 bases lay in between. The CDR3 nucleotides are TGTGCCACCAGTGATCCGCCCGTGGGGGCCCGTTTCTCTGGAAACACCATATATTTT. Its translation is CATSDPPVGARFSGNTIYF.

The V call is TRBV28, the J call TRBJ1-6; 9 nucleotides match TRBD1. V was pared by 3 bases and J by 9 bases, with 6 bases of the junction left unmatched. The CDR3 extends over 15 amino acids. CDR1 is MDHEN and CDR2 is SYDVKM in the germline V gene. The DNA for the CDR3 is TGTGCCAGCAGTTTTAGGGACAGGGCGATTTCACCCCTCCACTTT. It yields the protein CASSFRDRAISPLHF.

This clone was seen only once. The J gene is TRBJ1-3, the V gene TRBV28; D remains unclear. V dropped 2 bases and J dropped 0 bases, with 5 bases sitting between them. The CDR3 runs 14 residues. Germline CDR1 and CDR2: MDHEN and SYDVKM. The DNA for the CDR3 is TGTGCCAGCAGTTTAGGCCCCTCTGGAAACACCATATATTTT. The encoded protein is CASSLGPSGNTIYF.

The chain couples TRBV5-1 to TRBJ1-3; 8 bases are shared with TRBD1. This CDR3 spans 15 amino acids. V shed 2 bases, J shed 4 bases, and the junction held 5 bases outside the gene matches. The germline V gene encodes CDR1 SGHRS and CDR2 YFSETQ. Here the CDR3 reads CASSLTGGDGNTIYF. As DNA, the CDR3 is TGCGCCAGCAGCTTAACAGGGGGTGACGGAAACACCATATATTTT.

This rearrangement joins TRBV11-3 to TRBJ2-1; D call uncertain. Germline V gene sequence: CDR1 SGHNT, CDR2 YENEEA. The CDR3 is 15 residues long. V lost 1 base to trimming and J lost 0 bases, with 7 bases between them. This CDR3 reads CASSLGTGSYNEQFF. Here the CDR3 DNA reads TGTGCCAGCAGCTTAGGCACTGGCTCCTACAATGAGCAGTTCTTC.

The chain couples TRBV7-8 to TRBJ2-1; TRBD2 matches 11 bases. Trimming took 7 bases from V and 14 from J; bases not matched to a gene: 13. Germline V gives CDR1 SGHVS, CDR2 FQNEAQ. The CDR3 sequence is 14 residues long. CDR3 sequence: CASTPEVAGGPKFF. The CDR3, as DNA: TGTGCCAGCACCCCCGAGGTAGCGGGAGGGCCGAAGTTCTTC.

This clone was counted between two and nine times. V and J are TRBV27 and TRBJ1-5; TRBD1 aligns across 7 bases. With 8 bases clipped from V and 0 bases from J, the junction kept 7 bases outside the gene matches. This CDR3 has 15 residues. Germline V gene lookup returns CDR1 MNHEY and CDR2 SMNVEV (reference sequence). CDR3 loop: CASRTGLYSNQPQHF. The CDR3, as DNA: TGTGCCAGCCGGACAGGACTATATAGCAATCAGCCCCAGCATTTT.

The rearrangement links TRBV7-7 to TRBJ2-1; 9 bases match TRBD2. V trimming: 4 bases; J trimming: 2 bases; junction bases outside the gene matches: 3. The germline V gene encodes CDR1 SSHAT and CDR2 FNYEAQ (reference sequence). There are 15 residues in the CDR3. The chain's CDR3 is CASSWREGAYNEQFF. CDR3 DNA sequence: TGTGCCAGCAGCTGGCGGGAGGGGGCCTACAATGAGCAGTTCTTC. The full variable domain, rest sourced from reference TRBV7-7 and TRBJ2-1, is GAGVSQSPRYKVTKRGQDVTLRCDPISSHATLYWYQQALGQGPEFLTYFNYEAQPDKSGLPSDRFSAERPEGSISTLTIQRTEQRDSAMYRCASSWREGAYNEQFFGPGTRLTVL.

The rearrangement links TRBV13 to TRBJ2-1; 12 bases are shared with TRBD2. This CDR3 comprises 15 residues. Unmatched junction bases numbered 1, after V lost 1 base and J lost 6 bases. The germline gives CDR1 PRHDT, CDR2 FYEKMQ (reference sequence). The CDR3 DNA reads TGTGCCAGCAGCTTAGCTAGCGGGAGGGGCAATGAGCAGTTCTTC. It specifies CASSLASGRGNEQFF.

The J gene is TRBJ1-2, the V gene TRBV7-9, with a tentative D call TRBD1 (5 bases). The CDR3 runs 14 residues. V was cut by 5 bases and J by 4 bases, with 14 bases left in between. Germline values: CDR1 SEHNR, CDR2 FQNEAQ (reference sequence). In DNA, the CDR3 is TGTGCCAGCAGCCCTCCGGGGGACGGCTATGGCTACACCTTC. Translated, it gives CASSPPGDGYGYTF.